One and the same sample provided the 8 T cell receptor beta chains below, sequenced in a study of control samples from healthy donors and cancer patients. Assay: immunoSEQ multiplex PCR; the TCRdb copy retains only in-frame clones and omits some. The data hold fewer than 200,000 clones, with approximately 92% observed a single time. Sequencing input: blood. These receptors all come from a man aged 18 to 35 in good health.

In the case of this clone: The same CDR3 can be traced to other DNA sequences in this sample. The chain's CDR3 is CASSNTDTQYF. DNA for the CDR3: TGTGCCAGCAGTAACACAGATACGCAGTATTTT. The V call is TRBV6-5, the J call TRBJ2-3; no clear D gene. This CDR3 is 11 amino acids long. Trimming pared 5 bases from V and 2 bases from J, leaving 2 bases between. Germline V gives CDR1 MNHEY, CDR2 SVGAGI.

This CDR3 reads CASSPGTRGYTF. CDR3 in DNA: TGCGCCAGCAGCCCCGGTACTCGGGGCTACACCTTC. J is TRBJ1-2 and V is TRBV5-1; D remains unclear. Trimming pared 4 bases from V and 8 bases from J, leaving 12 bases between. The CDR3 has 12 amino acids. Germline lookup yields CDR1 SGHRS and CDR2 YFSETQ.

The chain combines TRBV7-9 with TRBJ1-1; D possibly corresponds to TRBD1 (5 bases). The CDR3 totals 15 residues. Germline CDR1 is SEHNR and CDR2 is FQNEAQ (reference sequence). V was trimmed by 1 base and J by 1 base, leaving 10 bases between them. The CDR3 DNA reads as TGTGCCAGCAGCTTAGGGGGACTCCAGAACACTGAAGCTTTCTTT. It specifies CASSLGGLQNTEAFF.

The V call is TRBV7-9, the J call TRBJ1-2; D might be TRBD1 (5 bases). Germline values: CDR1 SEHNR, CDR2 FQNEAQ (reference sequence). This CDR3 has 14 residues. The V end lost 5 bases, the J end lost 6 bases, and 16 bases lay between the germline ends. CDR3 DNA: TGTGCCAGCAGCCTAGGAGAGGGGTCACATGGCTACACCTTC. It is translated as CASSLGEGSHGYTF.

The rearrangement links TRBV24-1 to TRBJ2-1, with 10 bases identical to TRBD1. The germline V gene has CDR1 KGHDR and CDR2 SFDVKD. V dropped 3 bases and J dropped 3; count of bases not matched to a gene: 4. The CDR3 length is 16 residues. CDR3 in amino acids: CATSDQWTGGYNEQFF. The CDR3 coding sequence is TGTGCCACCAGTGATCAATGGACAGGGGGCTACAATGAGCAGTTCTTC.

The J gene is TRBJ2-3, the V gene TRBV6-9; 12 nucleotides agree with TRBD2. The CDR3 spans 18 residues. The V and J ends lost 5 bases and 0 bases, in that order; junction bases with no gene match: 9. CDR1 is MNHGY, CDR2 SVAAGI, per germline. The CDR3, as DNA: TGTGCCAGCAGTCCACTAGCGGGGGGCCAGCCAAGCACAGATACGCAGTATTTT. This encodes CASSPLAGGQPSTDTQYF.

The rearrangement joins TRBV20-1 to TRBJ2-6; D perhaps matches TRBD2 (7 bases). There are 16 residues in the CDR3. CDR1 and CDR2 from the germline V gene are DFQATT and SNEGSKA (reference sequence). The V gene lost 3 bases and the J gene lost 4 bases, with 16 bases spanning the gap. CDR3 bases: TGCAGTGCTAGTACACGGGGGGCGTCAGGGGCCAACGTCCTGACTTTC. This sequence encodes CSASTRGASGANVLTF.

This chain uses TRBV5-4 with TRBJ1-1; D unresolved. The CDR3 has 13 amino acids. Germline V gene sequence: CDR1 SGHNT, CDR2 YYREEE (reference sequence). Trimming took off 0 bases at V and 7 bases at J, with 10 bases between the two ends. CDR3 coding DNA: TGTGCCAGCAGCTTGGCCCCACCCAGTGAAGCTTTCTTT. Protein sequence: CASSLAPPSEAFF.